This TCR beta chain stems from a study of PD-1 blockade in mismatch repair-deficient tumors. About the study: All were previously treated, progressing patients with 11 to 13 mismatch repair-deficient cancer types.

TCRs were sequenced from a few patients responding to pembrolizumab. The data were produced by immunoSEQ multiplex PCR, yet TCRdb's version contains in-frame clones alone and is incomplete. The top ten hold roughly 14% of the sample, which has under 75,000 clones, 70% to 90% seen once. The V gene's germline CDR1 is SGDLS and CDR2 YYNGEE. After removal of 4 bases from V and 1 base from J, the junction contained 8 bases not matched to a gene. The CDR3 has 16 amino acids. The sequences come from peripheral blood, collected 52 weeks after starting pembrolizumab. This chain links TRBV9 with TRBJ2-1; 7 nucleotides align to TRBD1. The TCR comes from an adult with mismatch repair-deficient cancer. CDR3: CASSSRQGPSYNEQFF. DNA for the CDR3: TGTGCCAGCAGCTCCCGACAGGGACCATCCTACAATGAGCAGTTCTTC.